The rows below give T cell receptor beta chains drawn from one sample of a study of blood T cell repertoires in COVID-19. Clones were sequenced by immunoSEQ multiplex PCR, and TCRdb holds only the in-frame ones, with some missing. Found here are about 96,000 clones, approximately 84% of them singletons; the top ten hold roughly a sixth. The material sequenced was peripheral blood. Receptors originate from a woman aged 60-75 years with acute or convalescent COVID-19. The CDR3 runs from the conserved cysteine through the conserved F or W. Each record gives: V gene, clone size, D gene, J gene, CDR3 protein, CDR3 DNA. A D gene is named only where the DNA matches it firmly. A clone size is listed for some rows: how often the clone was seen (once, few, many), or a class if it is expanded.

>TRBV19|.|TRBD2|TRBJ2-1
CASRTSPYNEQFF
TGTGCCAGTAGGACTAGCCCTTACAATGAGCAGTTCTTC
>TRBV11-2|.|TRBD1|TRBJ2-5
CASSSTGLGLETQYF
TGTGCCAGCAGCTCGACAGGGTTGGGGCTAGAGACCCAGTACTTC
>TRBV7-2|.|TRBD1|TRBJ1-6
CASSPDRAENSPLHF
TGTGCCAGCAGCCCCGACAGGGCGGAGAATTCACCCCTCCACTTT
>TRBV27|.|TRBD1|TRBJ2-5
CASTDRAETQYF
TGTGCCAGTACGGACAGGGCAGAGACCCAGTACTTC
>TRBV7-7|.|TRBD1|TRBJ2-3
CASSLGQGATDTQYF
TGTGCCAGCAGCTTGGGACAGGGGGCAACAGATACGCAGTATTTT
>TRBV11-3|.|TRBD1|TRBJ1-1
CASSARTGINTEAFF
TGTGCCAGCAGCGCACGGACAGGGATTAACACTGAAGCTTTCTTT
>TRBV6-1|once|TRBD1|TRBJ1-3
CASSERDRVGGNTIYF
TGTGCCAGCAGTGAAAGAGACAGGGTGGGCGGAAACACCATATATTTT
>TRBV7-2|.|TRBD1|TRBJ1-6
CASSLANPGQGNSPLHF
TGTGCCAGCAGCTTAGCTAATCCGGGACAGGGTAATTCACCCCTCCACTTT
>TRBV12-3/TRBV12-4|.|.|TRBJ1-1
CASSLTVSEAFF
TGTGCCAGCAGTTTAACGGTCTCTGAAGCTTTCTTT
>TRBV2|.|TRBD1|TRBJ2-7
CASTPGQGYEQYF
TGTGCCAGCACCCCGGGACAGGGCTACGAGCAGTACTTC
>TRBV5-1|few|.|TRBJ1-1
CASSLAPTANTEAFF
TGCGCCAGCAGCTTGGCCCCGACAGCTAACACTGAAGCTTTCTTT
>TRBV30|.|.|TRBJ2-2
CAWSFRITGELFF
TGTGCCTGGAGCTTCAGGATAACCGGGGAGCTGTTTTTT
>TRBV5-1|.|TRBD1|TRBJ2-2
CASSYRGPGELFF
TGCGCCAGCAGCTACAGGGGGCCCGGGGAGCTGTTTTTT
>TRBV19|.|.|TRBJ1-2
CASSSRGSYGYTF
TGTGCCAGTAGTTCCCGCGGGTCCTATGGCTACACCTTC
>TRBV6-5|few|.|TRBJ1-1
CASSYSNRGGWTEAFF
TGTGCCAGCAGTTACTCGAACCGGGGAGGTTGGACTGAAGCTTTCTTT
>TRBV28|.|.|TRBJ1-5
CASSLGGEGQPQHF
TGTGCCAGCAGTTTAGGGGGGGAGGGTCAGCCCCAGCATTTT
>TRBV3-1/TRBV3-2|.|.|TRBJ1-1
CASSLLQGHTEAFF
TGTGCCAGCAGCCTCCTCCAGGGACATACTGAAGCTTTCTTT
>TRBV4-1|few|TRBD1|TRBJ1-5
CASSQEGRGLSNQPQHF
TGCGCCAGCAGCCAAGAAGGCAGGGGGCTTAGCAATCAGCCCCAGCATTTT
>TRBV7-2|once|.|TRBJ1-5
CASSQEGGGGNQPQHF
TGTGCCAGCAGCCAAGAGGGCGGGGGCGGCAATCAGCCCCAGCATTTT
>TRBV2|.|TRBD2|TRBJ2-1
CASALLAGSYNEQFF
TGTGCCAGCGCCTTACTAGCGGGGTCGTACAATGAGCAGTTCTTC
>TRBV27|.|.|TRBJ1-2
CASSLSRRNYGYTF
TGTGCCAGCAGTTTAAGTCGCCGGAACTATGGCTACACCTTC
>TRBV4-2|.|.|TRBJ1-2
CASSQAGQHYGYTF
TGTGCCAGCAGCCAAGCCGGACAGCACTATGGCTACACCTTC
>TRBV3-1/TRBV3-2|.|.|TRBJ1-1
CASSPRAGAETEAFF
TGTGCCAGCAGCCCCAGAGCAGGGGCGGAGACTGAAGCTTTCTTT
>TRBV7-3|.|.|TRBJ1-1
CASSPGTGAEAFF
TGTGCCAGCAGTCCAGGGACGGGAGCTGAAGCTTTCTTT
>TRBV11-2|.|.|TRBJ1-2
CASSQTDYGYTF
TGTGCCAGCAGCCAGACAGACTATGGCTACACCTTC
>TRBV7-3|.|.|TRBJ2-1
CASSLTFSSVHENEQFF
TGTGCCAGCAGCTTAACGTTTTCCAGCGTCCATGAAAATGAGCAGTTCTTC
>TRBV19|once|TRBD1|TRBJ1-2
CARGRGQGVERNYGYTF
TGTGCCAGAGGACGGGGACAGGGGGTAGAGCGGAACTATGGCTACACCTTC
>TRBV6-5|.|.|TRBJ2-2
CASRRDPVTGELFF
TGTGCCAGCAGGAGGGATCCGGTAACCGGGGAGCTGTTTTTT
>TRBV20-1|.|TRBD1|TRBJ1-4
CSASGTGGYEKLFF
TGCAGTGCTAGTGGGACAGGGGGCTATGAAAAACTGTTTTTT
>TRBV5-1|.|TRBD1|TRBJ1-4
CASSLETGGGEKLFF
TGCGCCAGCAGCTTGGAGACAGGGGGAGGTGAAAAACTGTTTTTT
>TRBV6-6|.|TRBD2|TRBJ2-3
CASRTGTMTDTQYF
TGTGCCAGCAGAACCGGGACTATGACAGATACGCAGTATTTT
>TRBV19|.|.|TRBJ1-5
CASSIPPGESNQPQHF
TGTGCCAGTAGTATTCCTCCAGGGGAAAGCAATCAGCCCCAGCATTTT
>TRBV4-2|few|.|TRBJ2-7
CASSLAGQSYEQYF
TGTGCCAGCAGCCTCGCAGGGCAGAGCTACGAGCAGTACTTC
>TRBV28|.|TRBD1|TRBJ2-5
CASRKTGGSYQETQYF
TGTGCCAGCAGGAAGACAGGGGGTTCCTATCAAGAGACCCAGTACTTC
>TRBV4-1|.|TRBD2|TRBJ2-3
CASSQDRVSGISTDTQYF
TGCGCCAGCAGCCAAGATCGAGTTAGCGGGATCAGCACAGATACGCAGTATTTT
>TRBV7-2|.|TRBD1|TRBJ1-2
CASSGTGAHGYTF
TGTGCCAGCAGCGGGACAGGGGCCCACGGCTACACCTTC
>TRBV7-6|.|.|TRBJ1-6
CASSLRLGEGSPLHF
TGTGCCAGCAGCTTAAGGCTGGGAGAAGGGTCACCCCTCCACTTT
>TRBV7-7|.|TRBD2|TRBJ2-1
CASKLAGDYNEQFF
TGTGCCAGCAAACTAGCGGGGGACTACAATGAGCAGTTCTTC
>TRBV18|.|TRBD1|TRBJ2-1
CASSLGQGNNEQFF
TGTGCCAGCTCACTCGGACAGGGTAACAATGAGCAGTTCTTC
>TRBV6-6|.|TRBD1|TRBJ1-5
CASSPGQWNQPQHF
TGTGCCAGCAGTCCGGGACAGTGGAATCAGCCCCAGCATTTT